One and the same sample provided the 18 T cell receptor beta chains below, sequenced in a study of blood T cell repertoires in COVID-19. Sequencing was performed with immunoSEQ multiplex PCR; in TCRdb, only in-frame clones are kept and a portion is missing. The sample yields about 190,000 clones, 70% to 85% seen once. Sequenced material: peripheral blood. The receptors originated from a woman aged 25 to 39 with acute or convalescent COVID-19.

V and J are TRBV19 and TRBJ1-2, with 7 bases aligning to TRBD1. The CDR3 has 15 amino acids. Looked up from germline, CDR1 is LNHDA and CDR2 is SQIVND (reference sequence). With 8 bases clipped from V and 8 bases from J, the junction kept 17 bases outside the gene matches. The CDR3 sequence: CASRRQGVASVGYTF. The CDR3 coding sequence is TGTGCCAGTCGTCGACAGGGCGTTGCTTCGGTGGGCTACACCTTC.

The V and J genes are TRBV28 and TRBJ2-7; 10 nucleotides match TRBD1. CDR3 length: 13 amino acids. V trimming: 7 bases; J trimming: 3 bases; junction bases outside the gene matches: 3. The germline V gene has CDR1 MDHEN and CDR2 SYDVKM. The CDR3 protein is CASKGQGNYEQYF. CDR3 sequence (DNA): TGTGCCAGCAAGGGACAGGGGAACTACGAGCAGTACTTC.

This chain joins TRBV4-1 and TRBJ2-1, with D possibly being TRBD2 (6 bases). The CDR3 extends over 14 amino acids. V was clipped by 1 base and J by 3 bases, with 7 bases between them. Germline V gene sequence: CDR1 MGHRA, CDR2 YSYEKL. The DNA for the CDR3 is TGCGCCAGCAGCCAAGGGCGGGGCTACAATGAGCAGTTCTTC. It is translated as CASSQGRGYNEQFF.

The V gene is TRBV7-3, the J gene TRBJ2-3; 10 bases fit TRBD2. V lost 5 bases to trimming and J lost 6 bases; unmatched junction nucleotides: 8. Germline lookup yields CDR1 SGHTA and CDR2 FQGTGA. The CDR3 is 15 amino acids. The CDR3 is CASSKSGGAVDTQYF. The CDR3 DNA is TGTGCCAGCAGCAAGAGCGGGGGGGCCGTGGATACGCAGTATTTT.

The rearrangement links TRBV28 to TRBJ2-1; D perhaps matches TRBD1 (6 bases). The CDR3 covers 15 residues. The ends were cut back, 4 bases at V and 7 bases at J, with 17 bases in the middle. CDR1 is MDHEN and CDR2 is SYDVKM in the germline V gene. CDR3 sequence reads: CASSSMTGARNEQFF. The CDR3 region has the DNA TGTGCCAGCAGTTCAATGACAGGCGCTAGGAATGAGCAGTTCTTC.

The chain links TRBV11-2 to TRBJ2-4; D gene unclear. Germline CDR1 is SGHAT and CDR2 is FQNNGV. This CDR3 contains 16 residues. Trimming removed 5 bases from V and 0 bases from J, with 14 bases in between. The CDR3 reads CASSPRLDLAKNIQYF. The CDR3 coding sequence is TGTGCCAGCAGCCCCCGACTCGATTTAGCCAAAAACATTCAGTACTTC.

For the CDR3, the DNA is TGTGCCTGGCGGGGAGAATCCCGGACCCAGTACTTC. The encoded protein is CAWRGESRTQYF. The gene calls are TRBV30 and TRBJ2-5, with a possible D match to TRBD2 (5 bases). The CDR3 sequence is 12 residues long. Trimming stripped 5 bases from V and 7 bases from J, with 14 bases between. Germline CDR1 reads GTSNPN; CDR2 reads SVGIG (reference sequence). Complete variable domain (other parts from reference TRBV30 and TRBJ2-5): SQTIHQWPATLVQPVGSPLSLECTVEGTSNPNLYWYRQAAGRGLQLLFYSVGIGQISSEVPQNLSASRPQDRQFILSSKKLLLSDSGFYLCAWRGESRTQYFGPGTRLLVL.

The gene calls are TRBV7-2 and TRBJ1-2; 9 nucleotides agree with TRBD1. Germline loops: CDR1 SGHTA, CDR2 FQGNSA. The CDR3 is 15 residues long. J lost 5 bases, V lost 5 bases, and 9 bases had no gene match. The CDR3 DNA is TGTGCCAGCAGCCCCCGGGACAGGGAGGTTTATGGCTACACCTTC. It encodes CASSPRDREVYGYTF.

The rearrangement joins TRBV30 to TRBJ1-1; D is uncertain. The germline gives CDR1 GTSNPN, CDR2 SVGIG (reference sequence). There are 14 residues in the CDR3. V lost 3 bases and J lost 4, with 15 bases in between. The CDR3 region is CAWSYGPSGTEAFF. The CDR3 region has the DNA TGTGCCTGGAGCTATGGGCCAAGCGGCACTGAAGCTTTCTTT. The whole variable domain, remainder taken from reference TRBV30 and TRBJ1-1, is SQTIHQWPATLVQPVGSPLSLECTVEGTSNPNLYWYRQAAGRGLQLLFYSVGIGQISSEVPQNLSASRPQDRQFILSSKKLLLSDSGFYLCAWSYGPSGTEAFFGQGTRLTVV.

The rearrangement joins TRBV5-6 to TRBJ2-5, with 11 positions matching TRBD2. CDR3 length equals 15 residues. V lost 4 bases and J lost 3; bases outside the gene matches: 5. Germline CDR1 and CDR2: SGHDT and YYEEEE. The CDR3 DNA reads TGTGCCAGCAGCCTGATGACTAGCGGGGAAGAGACCCAGTACTTC. It is translated as CASSLMTSGEETQYF.

The CDR3 DNA reads TGTGCCAGCAGCGGAGGAGGGTGGGGCTACACCTTC. This gives the protein CASSGGGWGYTF. The chain links TRBV7-8 to TRBJ1-2; D gene ambiguous. Germline loops: CDR1 SGHVS, CDR2 FQNEAQ. V lost 5 bases to trimming and J lost 8 bases, with 12 bases between them. This CDR3 has 12 amino acids.

The J gene is TRBJ1-2, the V gene TRBV7-2, with 7 nucleotides matching TRBD1. The V gene end was trimmed by 2 bases and the J gene end by 10 bases; junction bases not matched to a gene: 7. The CDR3 sequence is 13 residues long. Germline-derived CDR1 and CDR2 are SGHTA and FQGNSA. The CDR3: CASSLKGARVYTF. CDR3 coding DNA: TGTGCCAGCAGCTTAAAGGGGGCGAGGGTCTACACCTTC. The full variable domain, rest sourced from reference TRBV7-2 and TRBJ1-2, is GAGVSQSPSNKVTEKGKDVELRCDPISGHTALYWYRQSLGQGLEFLIYFQGNSAPDKSGLPSDRFSAERTGGSVSTLTIQRTQQEDSAVYLCASSLKGARVYTFGSGTRLTVV.

V usage is TRBV28 and J usage is TRBJ2-7, with a tentative D call TRBD1 (6 bases). Per the germline V gene, CDR1 is MDHEN and CDR2 is SYDVKM. V was clipped by 6 bases and J by 2 bases, with 11 bases between them. The CDR3 consists of 13 residues. The DNA for the CDR3 is TGTGCCAGCAGGAGGACAGCCACCTACGAGCAGTACTTC. This codes for CASRRTATYEQYF.

The CDR3 sequence: CASSLSGEETQYF. The CDR3 region has the DNA TGTGCCAGCAGCCTTAGCGGGGAAGAGACCCAGTACTTC. The V call is TRBV7-9, the J call TRBJ2-5; 8 bases match TRBD2. V dropped 5 bases and J dropped 3; count of bases not matched to a gene: 2. Per germline, CDR1 SEHNR and CDR2 FQNEAQ (reference sequence). The CDR3 spans 13 residues.

This clone was counted a single time. Here the CDR3 DNA reads TGCAGCGTTGAAGAACTTCAGGGGGCGGCTGGTGAGCAGTTCTTC. As protein: CSVEELQGAAGEQFF. The V gene is TRBV29-1, the J gene TRBJ2-1, with 8 nucleotides matching TRBD1. The V segment lost 0 bases and the J segment 9 bases; nucleotides outside the gene matches: 10. The germline V gene has CDR1 SQVTM and CDR2 ANQGSEA. The CDR3 extends over 15 amino acids.

The V call is TRBV6-5, the J call TRBJ1-2; D remains ambiguous. The V end lost 4 bases, the J end lost 6 bases, and 9 bases lay between the germline ends. This CDR3 is built from 12 residues. Germline values: CDR1 MNHEY, CDR2 SVGAGI. The CDR3 DNA reads as TGTGCCAGCAGTTCCGGCGGAAATGGCTACACCTTC. Amino acids: CASSSGGNGYTF.

This clone was picked up a small number of times. This rearrangement joins TRBV7-9 to TRBJ2-7; D is unclear. The CDR3 spans 12 residues. The germline CDR1 and CDR2 sequences are SEHNR and FQNEAQ (reference sequence). Between the trimmed V and J ends, which lost 8 bases and 1 base, there was a span of 9 bases. CDR3 residues: CASGGSSYEQYF. The DNA for the CDR3 is TGTGCCAGCGGCGGCTCGTCCTACGAGCAGTACTTC.

Written as DNA, the CDR3 is TGTGCCAGCGGACCGGGACAGCAGAACACTGAAGCTTTCTTT. It specifies CASGPGQQNTEAFF. This chain connects TRBV28 to TRBJ1-1, with TRBD1 identical over 7 bases. The V gene end was trimmed by 8 bases and the J gene end by 1 base; junction bases not matched to a gene: 7. Germline V gene data show CDR1 as MDHEN and CDR2 as SYDVKM. CDR3 length: 14 residues.